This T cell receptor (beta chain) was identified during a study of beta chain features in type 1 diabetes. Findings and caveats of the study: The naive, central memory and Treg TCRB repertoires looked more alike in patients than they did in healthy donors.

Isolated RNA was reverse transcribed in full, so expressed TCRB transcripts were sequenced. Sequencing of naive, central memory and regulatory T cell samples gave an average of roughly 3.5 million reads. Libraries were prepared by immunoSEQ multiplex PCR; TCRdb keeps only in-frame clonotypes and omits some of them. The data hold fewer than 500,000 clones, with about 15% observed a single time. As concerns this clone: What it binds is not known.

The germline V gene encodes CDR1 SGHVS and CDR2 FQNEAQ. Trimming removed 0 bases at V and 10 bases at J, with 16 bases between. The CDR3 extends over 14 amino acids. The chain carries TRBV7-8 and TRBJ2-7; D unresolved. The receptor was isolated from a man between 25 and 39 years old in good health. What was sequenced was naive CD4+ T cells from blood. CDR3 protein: CASSLALRAGVQYF. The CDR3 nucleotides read TGTGCCAGCAGCTTAGCCCTCAGAGCTGGGGTACAGTACTTC.